This T cell receptor beta chain was obtained from a study of blood T cells in healthy people across ages. Together with a sample-barcoded 5' primer, a J-beta primer mix was included in a second PCR lasting about 7 to 12 cycles. TCRdb called the 5' RACE reads again in MiXCR, with one record for every CDR3 protein. This table has about 1.1 million distinct CDR3 sequences, around two fifths appearing once. The CDR3 length is 16 residues. After removal of 0 bases from V and 3 bases from J, the junction contained 4 bases not matched to a gene. Germline V lookup: CDR1 SGDLS, CDR2 YYNGEE. This sequence was found in a man between 18 and 29 years old in good health. The chain joins TRBV9 to TRBJ2-3, with 10 bases fitting TRBD2. Sequenced material: blood. In nucleotides, the CDR3 is TGTGCCAGCAGCGTAGGTCCTAGCGGGGGTACAGATACGCAGTATTTT. This codes for CASSVGPSGGTDTQYF.